The following is a T cell receptor beta chain sequence with its context. Its antigen is as yet unknown. The sample originates from a study of OX40 agonist ivuxolimab in advanced cancers. Study in general: Prior anti-PD-1, anti-PD-L1 or anti-CTLA-4 therapy did not bar entry, and 40% to 45% had some.

The method was immunoSEQ multiplex PCR; TCRdb's version includes in-frame clones alone and lacks a portion of them. The table has around 62,000 clones, 87% seen once. The study, taken as a whole, reports: Averaging showed that CD8+ T cells had more expanded clones than CD4+ did. At 0.1-3.0 mg/kg, partial responders had clonal expansion among the lowest observed.

This CDR3 is 13 amino acids long. CDR1 and CDR2 (germline): SGHAT, FQNNGV. V lost 1 base and J lost 7, with 8 bases in between. If patients had autoimmune disease history or systemic immunosuppression, they were excluded. The rearrangement uses TRBV11-2 and TRBJ2-1; possible D gene TRBD2, 5 bases. This specimen consisted of CD4+ or CD8+ T cells sorted from blood, obtained in a trial of the OX40 agonist ivuxolimab. This sequence originates from an adult with an advanced solid tumor such as melanoma, head and neck, liver or kidney cancer. This CDR3 reads CASSLVGGNEQFF. In DNA form, the CDR3 reads TGTGCCAGCAGCTTAGTAGGCGGGAATGAGCAGTTCTTC. Full variable domain (outside the CDR3, taken from reference TRBV11-2 and TRBJ2-1): EAGVAQSPRYKIIEKRQSVAFWCNPISGHATLYWYQQILGQGPKLLIQFQNNGVVDDSQLPKDRFSAERLKGVDSTLKIQPAKLEDSAVYLCASSLVGGNEQFFGPGTRLTVL.